Presented here are 32 T cell receptor beta chains from one specimen sequenced in a study of T cells in Graves' hyperthyroidism and ophthalmopathy. The TCR beta CDR3 regions underwent amplification using RNA transcripts as the source. The HTBI set primed first-round TCR CDR3 RT-PCR. MiXCR, run by TCRdb on the multiplex PCR reads, gives a single entry per CDR3 protein. Among around 660,000 distinct CDR3 sequences listed, approximately 42% were seen once. Sequenced sample: peripheral blood or thyroid tissue (not recorded which). The receptors derive from an adult man with Graves' disease, either hyperthyroidism or ophthalmopathy (not recorded which).

The chain carries TRBV29-1 and TRBJ2-7; D is tentatively TRBD1 or TRBD2 (5 bases each). This CDR3 contains 14 residues. Germline-derived CDR1 and CDR2 are SQVTM and ANQGSEA. V lost 2 bases and J lost 2, with 13 bases in between. CDR3 nucleotide sequence: TGCAGCGTTGAAATGACCGGGGCTGCCTACGAGCAGTACTTC. Translating gives CSVEMTGAAYEQYF.

Remarks on this clonotype: A read error may explain this, as a much larger clone is one base away. The chain uses TRBV2 and TRBJ2-5; D gene unclear. Trimming removed 1 base from V and 3 bases from J, with 6 bases in between. Germline V gene sequence: CDR1 SNHLY, CDR2 FYNNEI. This CDR3 has 13 residues. The CDR3 DNA is TGTGCCAGCAGTGAAGATAGGGAAGAGACCCAGTACTTC. It codes for CASSEDREETQYF.

This clonotype was detected many times. This chain links TRBV20-1 with TRBJ1-2; D remains unclear. Germline values: CDR1 DFQATT, CDR2 SNEGSKA (reference sequence). V shed 3 bases and J shed 2 bases, with 7 bases lying between them. This CDR3 comprises 12 residues. CDR3 in amino acids: CSASQTNYGYTF. The CDR3 coding sequence is TGCAGTGCTAGTCAGACCAACTATGGCTACACCTTC.

This clonotype was detected ten times or more. The chain recombines TRBV29-1 with TRBJ1-2, with unresolved D. V was clipped by 4 bases and J by 9 bases, with 6 bases between them. The CDR3 loop spans 9 amino acids. Germline CDR1 reads SQVTM; CDR2 reads ANQGSEA. CDR3 coding DNA: TGCAGCGTTGGGACGAGCTACACCTTC. Its translation: CSVGTSYTF.

In this sample, this clonotype turned up many times. This chain connects TRBV7-2 to TRBJ2-2; D might be TRBD2 (5 bases). With 6 bases removed from V and 0 bases from J, the gap between germline ends came to 8 bases. The CDR3 has 14 residues. CDR1 is SGHTA, CDR2 FQGNSA, per germline. CDR3 sequence (DNA): TGTGCCAGCAGGGCCGGGACGAACACCGGGGAGCTGTTTTTT. Protein sequence: CASRAGTNTGELFF.

Remarks on this clonotype: At one boundary the junction diverges from the germline segment, which might be a read error. The chain carries TRBV25-1 and TRBJ1-6; D remains ambiguous. Germline V gene lookup returns CDR1 MGHDK and CDR2 SYGVNS. The CDR3 contains 17 residues. CDR3 nucleotides: TGCGCCAGCAGCCAAGATTTTAATTGGGAATATAATTCACCCCTCCACTTT. Translated, it gives CASSQDFNWEYNSPLHF.

The chain is built from TRBV12-3 or TRBV12-4 and TRBJ1-3; no firm D call. This CDR3 is built from 16 residues. The V and J ends lost 2 bases and 4 bases respectively, with 15 bases between them. CDR3 nucleotide sequence: TGTGCCAGCAGTTTATCGACAAGCCTTTTGGGAAACACCATATATTTT. Protein: CASSLSTSLLGNTIYF.

Concerning this clonotype itself: A much larger clone lies one base from this, so it may be a read error. This chain links TRBV7-3 with TRBJ2-2; the D gene is possibly TRBD2 (5 bases). CDR1 and CDR2 from the germline V gene are SGHTA and FQGTGA. CDR3 length: 14 residues. The CDR3 sequence is CVSSLRLNTGELFF. The CDR3 region has the DNA TGTGTCAGCAGCCTCCGACTAAACACCGGGGAGCTGTTTTTT. Complete variable domain (other parts from reference TRBV7-3 and TRBJ2-2): GAGVSQTPSNKVTEKGKYVELRCDPISGHTALYWYRQSLGQGPEFLIYFQGTGAADDSGLPNDRFFAVRPEGSVSTLKIQRTERGDSAVYLCVSSLRLNTGELFFGEGSRLTVL.

Turning to this clonotype: This likely comes from a read error, as the CDR3 has no conserved phenylalanine or tryptophan at its end. The rearrangement links TRBV10-3 to TRBJ1-1; possible D gene TRBD1, 5 bases. Trimming pared 7 bases from V and 1 base from J, leaving 13 bases between. Germline CDR1 reads ENHRY; CDR2 reads SYGVKD. The CDR3 spans 14 residues. CDR3 in DNA: TGTGCCATCACTAGCGGGGCGGGGAACACTGAAGCTTTCCTT. It specifies CAITSGAGNTEAFL.

The gene calls are TRBV29-1 and TRBJ1-1; 10 positions match TRBD1. V lost 8 bases to trimming and J lost 11 bases; unmatched junction nucleotides: 14. Germline V gene sequence: CDR1 SQVTM, CDR2 ANQGSEA. The CDR3 spans 13 residues. The CDR3 DNA reads TGCAGCATAAGCGACAGGGGGCGACTTGTTGCTTTCTTT. This gives the protein CSISDRGRLVAFF.

The chain joins TRBV24-1 to TRBJ1-2; a possible D gene is TRBD1 (6 bases). The CDR3 extends over 12 amino acids. V gave up 3 bases and J gave up 8 bases, with 9 bases separating them. The germline V gene encodes CDR1 KGHDR and CDR2 SFDVKD. The CDR3 region has the DNA TGTGCCACCAGTGATGGCGACAGGGGCTACACCTTC. As protein: CATSDGDRGYTF.

The chain couples TRBV20-1 to TRBJ1-2; D unclear. This CDR3 contains 17 residues. V was shortened by 0 bases and J by 2 bases, with 19 bases between the two germline ends. Germline V CDR1 and CDR2: DFQATT, SNEGSKA (reference sequence). The CDR3 DNA reads TGCAGTGCTAGAGATGAGGTCCTGACGGGGAGAAACTATGGCTACACCTTC. It yields the protein CSARDEVLTGRNYGYTF.

The rearrangement joins TRBV2 to TRBJ2-7; the D gene is possibly TRBD1 (6 bases). This CDR3 spans 15 amino acids. Between the trimmed V and J ends, which lost 6 bases and 0 bases, there was a span of 15 bases. Germline-derived CDR1 and CDR2 are SNHLY and FYNNEI. The CDR3 region is CASRPAGDDSYEQYF. CDR3 DNA: TGTGCCAGCAGGCCGGCAGGGGACGACTCCTACGAGCAGTACTTC.

This sequence joins TRBV20-1 and TRBJ2-5, with D perhaps TRBD2 (5 bases). V shed 5 bases and J shed 6 bases, with 16 bases lying between them. The CDR3 is 13 amino acids. Germline CDR1 is DFQATT and CDR2 is SNEGSKA (reference sequence). The CDR3 region has the DNA TGCAGTGCTGAAGACGGGATGCAAAAGACCCAGTACTTC. It specifies CSAEDGMQKTQYF.

V and J are TRBV12-3 or TRBV12-4 and TRBJ1-6; tentatively, D is TRBD1 (6 bases). The germline V and J ends were trimmed by 6 bases and 4 bases, with 16 bases remaining between them. The CDR3 loop spans 16 amino acids. The CDR3 DNA reads TGTGCCAGCAGCATACAGGGTGGGAGGTATAATTCACCCCTCCACTTT. It codes for CASSIQGGRYNSPLHF.

Note on this clonotype: Possible read error: a much larger clone is one base away. The V and J genes are TRBV7-2 and TRBJ1-2, with a weak D call TRBD1 (5 bases). Germline-derived CDR1 and CDR2 are SGHTA and FQGNSA. The CDR3 sequence is 15 residues long. Trimming removed 1 base at V and 6 bases at J, with 15 bases between. CDR3 in DNA: TGTGCCAGCAGCTTAGTACGGGCAGGGTCCCATGGCTACACCTTC. Amino acid sequence: CASSLVRAGSHGYTF.

This clonotype occurred a few times. This chain links TRBV25-1 with TRBJ2-5; D is unresolved. CDR1 MGHDK and CDR2 SYGVNS come from the germline V gene. V lost 6 bases to trimming and J lost 4 bases, with 18 bases between them. The CDR3 loop spans 15 amino acids. The CDR3 loop is CASSLPGSVRETQYF. The CDR3 DNA reads as TGTGCCAGCAGCCTCCCAGGAAGCGTCAGAGAGACCCAGTACTTC. The full variable domain, its missing parts supplied by reference TRBV25-1 and TRBJ2-5, is EADIYQTPRYLVIGTGKKITLECSQTMGHDKMYWYQQDPGMELHLIHYSYGVNSTEKGDLSSESTVSRIRTEHFPLTLESARPSHTSQYLCASSLPGSVRETQYFGPGTRLLVL.

This clonotype was seen only once. The chain recombines TRBV10-2 with TRBJ1-5; tentative D call: TRBD1 (6 bases). V was pared by 2 bases and J by 0 bases, with 14 bases between. CDR1 and CDR2 (germline): WSHSY, SAAADI. The CDR3 is 17 amino acids. CDR3 sequence (DNA): TGCGCCAGCAGTGAGGATGGGACAACCTATAGCAATCAGCCCCAGCATTTT. As protein: CASSEDGTTYSNQPQHF.

This clonotype came up many times. The chain joins TRBV2 to TRBJ1-4; D uncertain. V lost 3 bases and J lost 5, with 7 bases in between. This CDR3 comprises 13 residues. Per germline, CDR1 SNHLY and CDR2 FYNNEI. CDR3: CASSEVGNEKLFF. The CDR3 nucleotides read TGTGCCAGCAGTGAGGTGGGGAATGAAAAACTGTTTTTT.

This clonotype was detected ten times or more. The J gene is TRBJ1-5, the V gene TRBV19; unclear D gene. The CDR3 spans 15 residues. Germline values: CDR1 LNHDA, CDR2 SQIVND (reference sequence). V dropped 3 bases and J dropped 3 bases, with 12 bases sitting between them. The DNA of the CDR3 is TGTGCCAGTAGTATCGGGCAGTTACCCAATCAGCCCCAGCATTTT. Protein sequence: CASSIGQLPNQPQHF.

In its sample, this clonotype was seen a few times. This chain uses TRBV12-3 or TRBV12-4 with TRBJ1-4, with D hard to call. V was shortened by 5 bases and J by 2 bases, with 15 bases between the two germline ends. CDR3 length: 16 amino acids. CDR3 sequence: CASSRRSRATNEKLFF. CDR3 nucleotide sequence: TGTGCCAGCAGTCGTCGATCCCGGGCCACTAATGAAAAACTGTTTTTT.

There are many counts of this clonotype. The chain is built from TRBV20-1 and TRBJ1-6; possible D gene TRBD1, 5 bases. The V end lost 4 bases, the J end lost 3 bases, and 10 bases lay between the germline ends. CDR1 and CDR2 from the germline V gene are DFQATT and SNEGSKA (reference sequence). The CDR3 consists of 14 residues. The CDR3 spells CSATLGGYNSPLHF. The CDR3, as DNA: TGCAGTGCTACCCTCGGGGGCTATAATTCACCCCTCCACTTT.

The chain recombines TRBV15 with TRBJ1-2; TRBD1 matches 7 bases. J lost 6 bases, V lost 1 base, and 5 bases had no gene match. This CDR3 has 14 amino acids. From germline, CDR1 is LNHNV and CDR2 YYDKDF (reference sequence). The CDR3 DNA sequence: TGTGCCACCAGCAGAGCAGGGACAGATGATGGCTACACCTTC. This encodes CATSRAGTDDGYTF. Combining the CDR3 with reference TRBV15 and TRBJ1-2 gives the whole variable domain DAMVIQNPRYQVTQFGKPVTLSCSQTLNHNVMYWYQQKSSQAPKLLFHYYDKDFNNEADTPDNFQSRRPNTSFCFLDIRSPGLGDTAMYLCATSRAGTDDGYTFGSGTRLTVV.

This chain joins TRBV7-2 and TRBJ2-7, with 8 bases lining up with TRBD1. The J segment lost 5 bases and the V segment lost 6 bases, leaving 6 bases of the junction unmatched. The CDR3 is 13 amino acids. Per the germline V gene, CDR1 is SGHTA and CDR2 is FQGNSA. The CDR3 DNA follows: TGTGCCAGCAGTGATGACAGGGGCCACGAGCAGTACTTC. The encoded protein is CASSDDRGHEQYF.

This chain connects TRBV5-6 to TRBJ2-5; 7 bases map to TRBD1. The CDR3 has 15 residues. V shed 4 bases and J 4 bases; nucleotides not matched to a gene: 10. Germline CDR1 and CDR2: SGHDT and YYEEEE. The CDR3, as DNA: TGTGCCAGCAGCCAAGCGACAGGGATGGCAGAGACCCAGTACTTC. Residues: CASSQATGMAETQYF.

For this clonotype: A much larger clone lies one base from this, so it may be a read error. The chain links TRBV7-2 to TRBJ2-7, with D possibly being TRBD2 (7 bases). The CDR3 length is 15 residues. V was pared by 4 bases and J by 3 bases, with 16 bases between. Germline values: CDR1 SGHTA, CDR2 FQGNSA. For the CDR3, the DNA is TGTGCCAGCAGCTATGGAGGGGGGGGGTACTACGAGCAGTACTTC. It encodes CASSYGGGGYYEQYF.

The chain has TRBV2 and TRBJ1-4; weak D call: TRBD1 (5 bases). Per germline, CDR1 SNHLY and CDR2 FYNNEI. Trimming removed 4 bases from V and 3 bases from J, with 12 bases in between. The CDR3 extends over 15 amino acids. CDR3 DNA: TGTGCCAGCAGTGCGCTCGGGGCTTCTAATGAAAAACTGTTTTTT. Its translation: CASSALGASNEKLFF.

This chain connects TRBV7-2 to TRBJ1-4, with D unresolved. The CDR3 totals 14 residues. V was clipped by 11 bases and J by 4 bases, with 17 bases between them. CDR1 is SGHTA, CDR2 FQGNSA, per germline. Here the CDR3 reads CAWSETAGNEKLFF. The CDR3 DNA reads as TGTGCCTGGAGTGAAACGGCCGGTAATGAAAAACTGTTTTTT.

V usage is TRBV29-1 and J usage is TRBJ2-5; 10 bases fit TRBD1. There are 13 residues in the CDR3. The V gene end was trimmed by 6 bases and the J gene end by 6 bases; junction bases not matched to a gene: 7. The germline gives CDR1 SQVTM, CDR2 ANQGSEA. In DNA form, the CDR3 reads TGCAGCGTCGCGGACAGGGGGGAAAAGACCCAGTACTTC. As protein: CSVADRGEKTQYF.

This chain joins TRBV24-1 and TRBJ1-5; 8 bases are a match to TRBD1. CDR3 length: 16 amino acids. The trim removed 12 bases at V and 1 base at J, leaving 13 bases unmatched. Per the germline V gene, CDR1 is KGHDR and CDR2 is SFDVKD. The CDR3 region is CAWSLQGAVSNQPQHF. The CDR3 DNA follows: TGTGCCTGGAGCCTCCAGGGGGCTGTGAGCAATCAGCCCCAGCATTTT.

The V call is TRBV29-1, the J call TRBJ1-2, with TRBD1 identical over 7 bases. V dropped 1 base and J dropped 4; count of bases not matched to a gene: 3. Germline V gene sequence: CDR1 SQVTM, CDR2 ANQGSEA. The CDR3 is made up of 13 amino acids. The CDR3: CSVEVGTVYGYTF. CDR3 DNA sequence: TGCAGCGTTGAAGTCGGGACAGTCTATGGCTACACCTTC.

The chain carries TRBV3-1 and TRBJ1-5; D not resolved. The CDR3 is 14 amino acids. Trimming took off 1 base at V and 7 bases at J, with 11 bases between the two ends. Germline assignment: CDR1 LGHDT and CDR2 YNNKEL (reference sequence). The CDR3, as DNA: TGTGCCAGCAGCCAAGCGGGTCTAGCACAGCCCCAGCATTTT. Translated: CASSQAGLAQPQHF.